The 2 T cell receptor beta chains below come from one sample, sequenced in a study of T cell responses to AZD1222 COVID-19 vaccine. Method: immunoSEQ multiplex PCR; TCRdb's copy keeps in-frame clones and lacks some. The sample contains 80,000 or so clones, nearly 90% of which appear only once. The sample consisted of peripheral blood, taken on day 0 of AZD1222 vaccination. These receptors came from an adult in good health.

The CDR3 DNA is TGTGCCAGCGGTTCGGGGGCAGCCTATGGCTACACCTTC. Protein sequence: CASGSGAAYGYTF. The chain links TRBV27 to TRBJ1-2; tentatively, D is TRBD1 (6 bases). Germline V CDR1 and CDR2: MNHEY, SMNVEV (reference sequence). The CDR3 has 13 residues. V gave up 8 bases and J gave up 4 bases, with 14 bases separating them.

The CDR3 nucleotides read TGTGCCAGTAGGGGAGTCACTGAAGCTTTCTTT. Translated, it gives CASRGVTEAFF. The rearrangement links TRBV19 to TRBJ1-1; D ambiguous. CDR3 length: 11 residues. The germline V gene encodes CDR1 LNHDA and CDR2 SQIVND (reference sequence). The germline V and J ends were trimmed by 6 bases and 4 bases, with 6 bases remaining between them.